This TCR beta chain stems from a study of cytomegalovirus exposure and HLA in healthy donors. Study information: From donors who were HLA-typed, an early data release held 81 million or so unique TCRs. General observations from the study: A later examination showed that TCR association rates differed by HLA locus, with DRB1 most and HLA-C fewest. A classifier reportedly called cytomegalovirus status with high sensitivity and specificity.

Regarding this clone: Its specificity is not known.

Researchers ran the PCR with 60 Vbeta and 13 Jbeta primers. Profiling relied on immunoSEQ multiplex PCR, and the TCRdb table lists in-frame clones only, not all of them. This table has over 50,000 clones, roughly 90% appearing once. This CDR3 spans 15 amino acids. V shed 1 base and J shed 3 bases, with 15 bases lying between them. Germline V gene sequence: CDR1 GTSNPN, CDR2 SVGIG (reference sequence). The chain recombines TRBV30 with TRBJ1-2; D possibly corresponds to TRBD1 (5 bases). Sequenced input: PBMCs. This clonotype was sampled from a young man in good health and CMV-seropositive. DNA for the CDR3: TGTGCCTGGAGTGGGGGGGAGGGTTTAGACTATGGCTACACCTTC. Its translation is CAWSGGEGLDYGYTF.